This note documents a single TCR beta chain sequence. Its antigen is not identified. This entry comes from a study of cytomegalovirus exposure and HLA in healthy donors. Overall study results and limits: Listed as cytomegalovirus-associated were 150 or so TCR beta chains.

The CDR3 has 17 residues. Germline V lookup: CDR1 LGHNA, CDR2 YSLEER. V dropped 0 bases and J dropped 4 bases, with 17 bases sitting between them. Primers: 60 Vbeta forward and 13 Jbeta reverse. Sequencing used immunoSEQ multiplex PCR; TCRdb keeps in-frame clones, though not all of them. Recorded for this sample: around 44,000 clones. The TCR was taken from a male donor in good health and CMV-seropositive. The chain combines TRBV4-3 with TRBJ2-3, with a tentative D call TRBD1 (6 bases). What was sequenced was PBMCs. CDR3 amino acids: CASSQEVSPGVPDTQYF. CDR3 nucleotide sequence: TGCGCCAGCAGCCAAGAGGTTTCGCCAGGGGTTCCAGATACGCAGTATTTT.